The next 16 T cell receptor beta chains were all read from a single sample in a study of OX40 agonist ivuxolimab in advanced cancers. Produced via immunoSEQ multiplex PCR; TCRdb's table is partial and in-frame only. Counted here are some 140,000 clones, 90% occurring once; the ten biggest clones make up about 1%. Sequencing was performed on CD4+ or CD8+ T cells sorted from blood, taken in a trial of the OX40 agonist ivuxolimab. The receptors were sampled from an adult with an advanced solid tumor such as melanoma, head and neck, liver or kidney cancer.

Only one count was recorded for this clone. The chain uses TRBV18 and TRBJ1-5; unclear D gene. The germline V gene encodes CDR1 KGHSH and CDR2 LQKENI. The CDR3 loop spans 14 amino acids. V lost 2 bases, J lost 5 bases, and 10 bases lay in between. CDR3 protein: CASSPGQADQPQHF. CDR3 nucleotide sequence: TGTGCCAGCTCACCAGGCCAGGCAGATCAGCCCCAGCATTTT.

The chain is built from TRBV7-2 and TRBJ2-3; D tentatively reads TRBD1 or TRBD2 (6 bases each). Between the trimmed V and J ends, which lost 6 bases and 0 bases, there was a span of 13 bases. Germline V gene data show CDR1 as SGHTA and CDR2 as FQGNSA. The CDR3 runs 15 residues. The CDR3 sequence: CASSVGGSSTDTQYF. In nucleotides, the CDR3 is TGTGCCAGCAGTGTGGGGGGCTCTAGCACAGATACGCAGTATTTT.

This clone was counted a single time. The gene calls are TRBV11-3 and TRBJ2-1, with D perhaps being TRBD1 or TRBD2 (6 bases each). Germline V CDR1 and CDR2: SGHNT, YENEEA. The length of the CDR3 is 16 residues. Trimming cost V 1 base and J 7 bases, with 17 bases left between them. The CDR3 region has the DNA TGTGCCAGCAGCTTAGTAGTGGGAGGTACAGGGAATGAGCAGTTCTTC. It encodes CASSLVVGGTGNEQFF. Full variable domain (remainder filled in from reference TRBV11-3 and TRBJ2-1): EAGVVQSPRYKIIEKKQPVAFWCNPISGHNTLYWYLQNLGQGPELLIRYENEEAVDDSQLPKDRFSAERLKGVDSTLKIQPAELGDSAVYLCASSLVVGGTGNEQFFGPGTRLTVL.

This sequence joins TRBV5-6 and TRBJ2-7; D is possibly TRBD1 (5 bases). V was clipped by 0 bases and J by 2 bases, with 9 bases between them. CDR1 and CDR2 from the germline V gene are SGHDT and YYEEEE. This CDR3 has 14 residues. In DNA, the CDR3 is TGTGCCAGCAGCTTGGAGGTCAGGGCCTACGAGCAGTACTTC. It translates to CASSLEVRAYEQYF.

V usage is TRBV7-9 and J usage is TRBJ1-2, with 7 bases matching TRBD1. V gave up 5 bases and J gave up 3 bases; unmatched junction bases: 6. Germline lookup yields CDR1 SEHNR and CDR2 FQNEAQ (reference sequence). CDR3 length: 14 amino acids. The CDR3 loop is CASSPYRGDYGYTF. CDR3 nucleotides: TGTGCCAGCAGCCCGTACAGGGGAGACTATGGCTACACCTTC.

The chain recombines TRBV15 with TRBJ1-5; weak D call: TRBD1 (6 bases). Trimming took 1 base from V and 7 from J, leaving 8 bases between them. CDR1 is LNHNV, CDR2 YYDKDF, per germline (reference sequence). CDR3 length: 13 residues. The CDR3 loop reads CATSRGGGQPQHF. The CDR3 DNA sequence: TGTGCCACCAGCAGAGGAGGGGGACAGCCCCAGCATTTT.

The chain couples TRBV19 to TRBJ1-2; D is possibly TRBD1 (6 bases). Germline V gene lookup returns CDR1 LNHDA and CDR2 SQIVND (reference sequence). There are 16 residues in the CDR3. Trimming cost V 4 bases and J 4 bases, with 19 bases left between them. The CDR3 DNA reads as TGTGCCAGTAGTACCGCATACCTTCAGGGGTTCTATGGCTACACCTTC. Translated: CASSTAYLQGFYGYTF.

The rearrangement joins TRBV15 to TRBJ2-2; 8 bases map to TRBD1. The length of the CDR3 is 18 residues. Trimming took 0 bases from V and 0 from J; bases not matched to a gene: 6. Germline V gene lookup returns CDR1 LNHNV and CDR2 YYDKDF (reference sequence). CDR3 protein: CATSRERQGTANTGELFF. The CDR3, as DNA: TGTGCCACCAGCAGAGAACGACAGGGGACCGCGAACACCGGGGAGCTGTTTTTT. Using reference TRBV15 and TRBJ2-2 for the parts outside the CDR3, the full variable domain is DAMVIQNPRYQVTQFGKPVTLSCSQTLNHNVMYWYQQKSSQAPKLLFHYYDKDFNNEADTPDNFQSRRPNTSFCFLDIRSPGLGDTAMYLCATSRERQGTANTGELFFGEGSRLTVL.

This clone has a single count. The chain uses TRBV7-8 and TRBJ2-1; D gene uncertain. The CDR3 is 13 amino acids. CDR1 is SGHVS, CDR2 FQNEAQ, per germline. Trimming took 1 base from V and 7 from J, leaving 8 bases between them. CDR3 sequence (DNA): TGTGCCAGCAGCTTAGTGGTAGTTAATGAGCAGTTCTTC. Its protein product is CASSLVVVNEQFF.

The gene calls are TRBV10-3 and TRBJ2-2; 12 nucleotides line up with TRBD2. This CDR3 is built from 16 residues. V dropped 8 bases and J dropped 0; count of bases not matched to a gene: 4. The germline V gene encodes CDR1 ENHRY and CDR2 SYGVKD. The CDR3 sequence: CAIGRTSGTNTGELFF. The DNA for the CDR3 is TGTGCCATCGGGCGGACTAGCGGGACGAACACCGGGGAGCTGTTTTTT.

The V call is TRBV18, the J call TRBJ1-5; no definite D call. V gave up 0 bases and J gave up 4 bases, with 10 bases separating them. CDR1 KGHSH and CDR2 LQKENI come from the germline V gene. The CDR3 spans 15 residues. CDR3 amino acids: CASSPPVTGNQPQHF. In nucleotides, the CDR3 is TGTGCCAGCTCACCACCCGTGACGGGAAATCAGCCCCAGCATTTT.

The chain recombines TRBV28 with TRBJ1-3, with D maybe TRBD1 (5 bases). Germline values: CDR1 MDHEN, CDR2 SYDVKM. Trimming removed 3 bases from V and 8 bases from J, with 11 bases in between. The CDR3 has 13 amino acids. CDR3 DNA: TGTGCCAGCAGTTTGGGGCGCTGGGACACCATATATTTT. Its translation: CASSLGRWDTIYF.

The chain recombines TRBV2 with TRBJ2-7; TRBD2 might be the D (6 bases). The CDR3 length is 13 residues. V lost 8 bases to trimming and J lost 7 bases, with 18 bases between them. The germline gives CDR1 SNHLY, CDR2 FYNNEI. In DNA form, the CDR3 reads TGTGCCAGCGGGGGGTTAGGGAATGGGGAGCAGTACTTC. Encoded protein: CASGGLGNGEQYF.

V and J are TRBV4-1 and TRBJ2-3, with TRBD1 identical over 11 bases. The germline gives CDR1 MGHRA, CDR2 YSYEKL. The CDR3 is made up of 16 amino acids. J gave up 4 bases and V 4 bases, and 7 bases lay outside the gene matches. The CDR3 sequence: CASSLSGQGVSDTQYF. The CDR3 DNA sequence: TGCGCCAGCAGCCTCTCGGGACAGGGGGTTTCAGATACGCAGTATTTT.

The chain recombines TRBV5-6 with TRBJ2-7, with 7 bases matching TRBD1. Germline loops: CDR1 SGHDT, CDR2 YYEEEE. This CDR3 has 15 residues. V dropped 2 bases and J dropped 6; count of bases not matched to a gene: 11. The CDR3 loop reads CASSFFVGQAAEQYF. DNA for the CDR3: TGTGCCAGCAGCTTTTTTGTCGGACAGGCAGCCGAGCAGTACTTC.

The rearrangement links TRBV7-2 to TRBJ1-1, with D maybe TRBD1 (5 bases). Germline V gene data show CDR1 as SGHTA and CDR2 as FQGNSA. This CDR3 is 15 amino acids long. V shed 5 bases and J shed 4 bases, with 17 bases lying between them. The CDR3 sequence: CASSLTGPGRTEAFF. The CDR3 DNA follows: TGTGCCAGCAGCCTCACGGGACCCGGGCGCACTGAAGCTTTCTTT.